This T cell receptor beta chain was documented in a study of shared clonotypes between healthy human individuals. J was trimmed by 5 bases and V by 6 bases; bases with no gene match: 6. The CDR3 is 14 residues long. In germline, CDR1 is KGHSH, CDR2 LQKENI. Profiled with immunoSEQ multiplex PCR; TCRdb holds only in-frame clones, not every one. The repertoire holds millions of clones, with roughly 96% as singletons. The chain is built from TRBV18 and TRBJ2-1, with 8 bases lining up with TRBD2. Sequences were obtained from naive CD4+ T cells sorted from blood. Subset specified: CD45RA+ positively selected. This receptor was identified in a man between 18 and 29 years old in good health. In DNA, the CDR3 is TGTGCCAGCTCGAGCGGGAGTATGGACAATGAGCAGTTCTTC. Its translation: CASSSGSMDNEQFF. Looking up the rest from reference TRBV18 and TRBJ2-1 gives the full variable domain: NAGVMQNPRHLVRRRGQEARLRCSPMKGHSHVYWYRQLPEEGLKFMVYLQKENIIDESGMPKERFSAEFPKEGPSILRIQQVVRGDSAAYFCASSSGSMDNEQFFGPGTRLTVL.